This T cell receptor beta chain was profiled in a study of tissue T cells after allogeneic stem cell transplantation. TCRdb's table, derived via immunoSEQ multiplex PCR, lists solely in-frame clones and lacks some. Among approximately 600 clones listed, just under 90% were seen once. This clone appeared once. Its target is unknown. Germline V gives CDR1 WNHNN, CDR2 SYGVQD (reference sequence). The CDR3 extends over 13 amino acids. V dropped 6 bases and J dropped 3; count of bases not matched to a gene: 5. Several lines of graft-versus-host disease therapy were given to all patients, all with gastrointestinal involvement. Study results and caveats: Some tissue clones might be persisting host cells; their alloreactivity or antigen specificity was not determined.

The gene calls are TRBV10-1 and TRBJ2-7; TRBD1 matches 7 bases. The sequencing here drew on duodenal tissue, taken at autopsy. The source of this sequence is a male patient between 40 and 69 years old with steroid-refractory graft-versus-host disease after an allogeneic stem cell transplant. Some T cells may be supplied by the graft donor. DNA of the CDR3: TGCGCCAGCAGCACGGGACAGAGCTACGAGCAGTACTTC. Amino acid sequence: CASSTGQSYEQYF.